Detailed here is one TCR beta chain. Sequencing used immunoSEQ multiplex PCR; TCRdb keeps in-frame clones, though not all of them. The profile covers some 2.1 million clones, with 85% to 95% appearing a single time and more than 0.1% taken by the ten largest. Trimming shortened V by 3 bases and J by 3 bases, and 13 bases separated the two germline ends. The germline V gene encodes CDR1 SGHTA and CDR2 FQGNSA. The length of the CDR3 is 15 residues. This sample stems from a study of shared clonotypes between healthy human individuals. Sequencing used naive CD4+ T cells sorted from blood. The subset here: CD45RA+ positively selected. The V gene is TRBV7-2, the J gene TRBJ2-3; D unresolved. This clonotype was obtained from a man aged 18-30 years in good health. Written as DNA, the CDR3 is TGTGCCAGCAGCTTCGAGAATTCTAAGACAGATACGCAGTATTTT. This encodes CASSFENSKTDTQYF.